These 26 T cell receptor beta chains were all obtained from the same sample, sequenced in a study of T cells after yellow fever vaccination. In TCRdb, the 5' RACE reads were re-called with MiXCR into one record per CDR3 protein. This table holds fewer than 90,000 distinct CDR3 sequences, more than 5.5% found once. The sample was CD8+ T cells sorted from PBMCs, taken roughly 5 days after the first yellow fever vaccination. The receptors were gathered from a man younger than 30 who received the YFV17D yellow fever vaccine.

This clonotype has just a few counts. The chain recombines TRBV6-2 or TRBV6-3 with TRBJ2-2, with a possible D match to TRBD1 (6 bases). V lost 8 bases, J lost 2 bases, and 18 bases lay in between. The CDR3 is 16 amino acids. Germline V gene sequence: CDR1 MNHEY, CDR2 SVGEGT. CDR3 in DNA: TGTGCCAGCTCCCGACTCAGGGGATTCAACACCGGGGAGCTGTTTTTT. This sequence encodes CASSRLRGFNTGELFF.

This clonotype was observed at least ten times. The rearrangement uses TRBV6-5 and TRBJ2-7; TRBD1 is a possible D gene (5 bases). Germline CDR1 is MNHEY and CDR2 is SVGAGI. Trimming pared 0 bases from V and 3 bases from J, leaving 24 bases between. This CDR3 spans 19 amino acids. Here the CDR3 reads CASSYSKGWKEDAFYEQYV. CDR3 nucleotides: TGTGCCAGCAGTTACTCGAAGGGGTGGAAGGAAGATGCTTTCTACGAGCAGTACGTC.

This clonotype was counted ten times or more. The V call is TRBV5-1, the J call TRBJ2-7; no clear D gene. Germline CDR1 SGHRS, CDR2 YFSETQ. The CDR3 is 16 residues long. Trimming took off 1 base at V and 5 bases at J, with 19 bases between the two ends. Here the CDR3 DNA reads TGCGCCAGCAGCTTGTATGGGAAAGGCCCCTCGGACGAGCAGTACTTC. Translating it yields CASSLYGKGPSDEQYF. The entire variable domain, with the rest obtained from reference TRBV5-1 and TRBJ2-7, is as follows: KAGVTQTPRYLIKTRGQQVTLSCSPISGHRSVSWYQQTPGQGLQFLFEYFSETQRNKGNFPGRFSGRQFSNSRSEMNVSTLELGDSALYLCASSLYGKGPSDEQYFGPGTRLTVT.

This chain links TRBV19 with TRBJ2-2; D gene unclear. V was clipped by 6 bases and J by 10 bases, with 12 bases between them. Germline CDR1 LNHDA, CDR2 SQIVND (reference sequence). CDR3 length equals 12 residues. The chain's CDR3 is CASSQRWEELFF. The CDR3 bases are TGTGCCAGTAGCCAACGATGGGAGGAGCTGTTTTTT.

This clonotype appeared a few times. The rearrangement uses TRBV5-5 and TRBJ1-2; D is uncertain. The germline V and J ends were trimmed by 2 bases and 5 bases, with 16 bases remaining between them. This CDR3 has 15 residues. Germline assignment: CDR1 SGHKS and CDR2 YYEKEE (reference sequence). CDR3 protein: CASSFSPGDRYGYTF. The CDR3 coding sequence is TGTGCCAGCAGCTTCTCCCCCGGGGATCGTTATGGCTACACCTTC.

The chain joins TRBV23-1 to TRBJ2-7; 7 bases align to TRBD1. TRBV23-1 carries the ORF label, with uncertain function. Unmatched junction bases numbered 13, after V lost 2 bases and J lost 6 bases. There are 16 residues in the CDR3. The CDR3, as DNA: TGCGCCAGCAGTCAAGGCCTATTTACAGGGGCTCCCGAGCAGTACTTC. Amino acid sequence: CASSQGLFTGAPEQYF.

There are many counts of this clonotype. V gene TRBV6-5 combines with J gene TRBJ1-5, with unresolved D. V was trimmed by 4 bases and J by 4 bases, leaving 8 bases between them. This CDR3 spans 13 amino acids. Germline CDR1 MNHEY, CDR2 SVGAGI. CDR3 sequence (DNA): TGTGCCAGCAGTTCCGCAGTTAATCAGCCCCAGCATTTT. Its protein product is CASSSAVNQPQHF.

The V and J genes are TRBV7-9 and TRBJ2-1; weak D call: TRBD2 (7 bases). The CDR3 runs to 16 residues. Germline V lookup: CDR1 SEHNR, CDR2 FQNEAQ (reference sequence). The V gene lost 1 base and the J gene lost 9 bases, with 19 bases spanning the gap. CDR3 in amino acids: CASSLVVARGAGEQFF. In DNA, the CDR3 is TGTGCCAGCAGCTTAGTAGTGGCCCGGGGGGCCGGTGAGCAGTTCTTC.

This clonotype was observed a few times. The chain employs TRBV11-2 and TRBJ2-1, with unresolved D. CDR1 and CDR2 (germline): SGHAT, FQNNGV. The germline V and J ends were trimmed by 5 bases and 2 bases, with 16 bases remaining between them. This CDR3 spans 16 amino acids. The CDR3: CASSPPDVITYNEQFF. CDR3 bases: TGTGCCAGCAGCCCGCCGGACGTTATAACCTACAATGAGCAGTTCTTC.

The rearrangement uses TRBV4-1 and TRBJ1-4; D ambiguous. Trimming took off 2 bases at V and 8 bases at J, with 12 bases between the two ends. Looked up from germline, CDR1 is MGHRA and CDR2 is YSYEKL. The CDR3 length is 14 residues. The chain's CDR3 is CASSQYKTGEKLFF. CDR3 DNA: TGCGCCAGCAGCCAATACAAAACCGGGGAAAAACTGTTTTTT.

The chain carries TRBV7-9 and TRBJ2-1, with D possibly TRBD1 on 5 matching bases. Between the trimmed V and J ends, which lost 6 bases and 7 bases, there was a span of 16 bases. CDR3 length: 14 residues. In germline, CDR1 is SEHNR, CDR2 FQNEAQ (reference sequence). The CDR3 sequence: CASRGGAVLNEQFF. DNA of the CDR3: TGTGCCAGCAGGGGTGGGGCAGTCCTGAATGAGCAGTTCTTC.

This clonotype was counted a few times. The chain recombines TRBV19 with TRBJ1-1; no firm D call. Trimming removed 3 bases from V and 7 bases from J, with 9 bases in between. The length of the CDR3 is 12 residues. Germline values: CDR1 LNHDA, CDR2 SQIVND (reference sequence). CDR3 in amino acids: CASSIVSGEAFF. For the CDR3, the DNA is TGTGCCAGTAGTATTGTTTCAGGTGAAGCTTTCTTT.

This clonotype occurred a few times. The V and J genes are TRBV4-2 and TRBJ2-2, with a tentative D call TRBD2 (5 bases). Trimming left V 1 base short and J 4 bases short, with 10 bases between. CDR3 length equals 15 residues. Germline lookup yields CDR1 LGHNA and CDR2 YNFKEQ. This CDR3 is CASSQGASPTGELFF. In DNA, the CDR3 is TGTGCCAGCAGCCAAGGGGCTAGCCCCACCGGGGAGCTGTTTTTT.

This clonotype was picked up many times. The CDR3 sequence is CASSPYKNTEAFF. The CDR3 DNA reads as TGTGCCAGCAGCCCATACAAGAACACTGAAGCTTTCTTT. This chain links TRBV5-5 with TRBJ1-1, with D unresolved. The CDR3 extends over 13 amino acids. Between the trimmed V and J ends, which lost 4 bases and 1 base, there was a span of 8 bases. Germline CDR1 is SGHKS and CDR2 is YYEKEE (reference sequence).

Regarding this clonotype: A read error may produce the germline difference seen at one junction end. The genes are TRBV7-7 and TRBJ2-1, with 12 positions matching TRBD1. The CDR3 contains 15 residues. Germline assignment: CDR1 SSHAT and CDR2 FNYEAQ (reference sequence). CDR3 coding DNA: TGTGCTAGCAGCTCTTGGGGGACAGGGGGCGATGAGCAGTTCTTC. Its protein is CASSSWGTGGDEQFF.

This clonotype was recorded at least ten times. The CDR3, as DNA: TGCGCCAGCAGCCAGACTAGCGGGGGGGCCGCGCAGTATTTT. Translation gives CASSQTSGGAAQYF. This rearrangement joins TRBV5-1 to TRBJ2-3; TRBD2 matches 14 bases. V lost 4 bases and J lost 10; bases outside the gene matches: 5. This CDR3 contains 14 residues. Germline V CDR1 and CDR2: SGHRS, YFSETQ.

The chain uses TRBV5-8 and TRBJ1-2; a weak D match, TRBD1 (5 bases). The ends were cut back, 3 bases at V and 3 bases at J, with 18 bases in the middle. Per germline, CDR1 SGHTS and CDR2 YDEGEE. The CDR3 is 16 amino acids. The CDR3 nucleotides are TGTGCCAGCAGCTCCCCCGGGGGAGGGTTTCACTATGGCTACACCTTC. This gives the protein CASSSPGGGFHYGYTF.

The V call is TRBV5-1, the J call TRBJ2-3, with D unresolved. Germline CDR1 reads SGHRS; CDR2 reads YFSETQ. V was trimmed by 4 bases and J by 4 bases, leaving 7 bases between them. CDR3 length: 12 residues. CDR3 sequence: CASSQRSDTQYF. The DNA for the CDR3 is TGCGCCAGCAGCCAACGATCAGATACGCAGTATTTT.

This clonotype was recorded at least ten times. CDR3 protein: CASSLKSYEQYF. In DNA, the CDR3 is TGTGCCAGCAGCTTAAAGTCCTACGAGCAGTACTTC. V is TRBV7-9 and J is TRBJ2-7; D remains ambiguous. This CDR3 region has 12 residues. Trimming stripped 2 bases from V and 1 base from J, with 3 bases between. Germline CDR1 SEHNR, CDR2 FQNEAQ (reference sequence).

There are many counts of this clonotype. This chain links TRBV4-1 with TRBJ2-7, with 9 positions matching TRBD2. CDR1 is MGHRA, CDR2 YSYEKL, per germline. The V and J ends lost 1 base and 0 bases, in that order; junction bases with no gene match: 1. The CDR3 has 15 residues. The CDR3 spells CASSQGLADSYEQYF. DNA of the CDR3: TGCGCCAGCAGCCAAGGACTAGCGGACTCCTACGAGCAGTACTTC.

In its sample, this clonotype was seen many times. The gene calls are TRBV10-3 and TRBJ2-7, with 8 bases matching TRBD1. CDR3 length: 12 amino acids. The J segment lost 6 bases and the V segment lost 6 bases, leaving 4 bases of the junction unmatched. CDR1 and CDR2 (germline): ENHRY, SYGVKD. The CDR3 DNA is TGTGCCATCAGCAAGACAGGGGCCGAGCAGTACGTC. It codes for CAISKTGAEQYV.

The genes are TRBV4-3 and TRBJ2-7; 7 nucleotides match TRBD2. CDR1 LGHNA and CDR2 YSLEER come from the germline V gene. Trimming cost V 0 bases and J 2 bases; bases outside gene matches: 7. This CDR3 has 16 amino acids. Here the CDR3 reads CASSQERGDPAYEQYF. The DNA for the CDR3 is TGCGCCAGCAGCCAAGAACGGGGGGACCCTGCCTACGAGCAGTACTTC.

This clonotype was found a few times. The V and J genes are TRBV5-5 and TRBJ1-5; D gene ambiguous. CDR3 size: 13 residues. Germline values: CDR1 SGHKS, CDR2 YYEKEE (reference sequence). Trimming left V 0 bases short and J 4 bases short, with 5 bases between. The CDR3 loop is CASSLAINQPQHF. The DNA for the CDR3 is TGTGCCAGCAGCTTGGCAATTAATCAGCCCCAGCATTTT.

This clonotype occurred a few times. The rearrangement links TRBV7-9 to TRBJ2-7, with 7 bases identical to TRBD1. Germline assignment: CDR1 SEHNR and CDR2 FQNEAQ (reference sequence). V shed 4 bases, J shed 3 bases, and the junction held 3 bases outside the gene matches. This CDR3 spans 13 amino acids. CDR3 DNA sequence: TGTGCCAGCAGCTCAGGGGGAAACTACGAGCAGTACTTC. Its translation is CASSSGGNYEQYF.

This clonotype was seen only a few times. The chain recombines TRBV12-5 with TRBJ1-1; D remains unclear. Germline CDR1 is LGHNT and CDR2 is FRNRAP. Between the trimmed V and J ends, which lost 3 bases and 1 base, there was a span of 6 bases. This CDR3 has 13 amino acids. As DNA, the CDR3 is TGTGCTAGTGGTTTCTTCGGGAACACTGAAGCTTTCTTT. Protein product: CASGFFGNTEAFF.

J is TRBJ2-1 and V is TRBV7-9; D might be TRBD1 (5 bases). This CDR3 is built from 15 residues. V was trimmed by 8 bases and J by 1 base, leaving 15 bases between them. Per germline, CDR1 SEHNR and CDR2 FQNEAQ (reference sequence). The CDR3 here is CASGPPRGSYNEQFF. DNA of the CDR3: TGTGCCAGCGGACCCCCTAGGGGATCCTACAATGAGCAGTTCTTC.